A selection of T cell receptor beta chains follows, all from one sample in a study of OX40 agonist ivuxolimab in advanced cancers. Produced via immunoSEQ multiplex PCR; TCRdb's table is partial and in-frame only. The table has tens of thousands of clones, around 80% seen once. The sample in question was CD4+ or CD8+ T cells sorted from blood, obtained in a trial of the OX40 agonist ivuxolimab. All receptors derive from an adult with an advanced solid tumor such as melanoma, head and neck, liver or kidney cancer. Both conserved end residues are part of each CDR3. Each record gives: clone size, J gene, V gene, D gene, CDR3 protein, CDR3 DNA. The D gene is left open where the match is weak. For some rows the clone size is stated as once, few or many, or as a class when expanded; others skip it.

>-|TRBJ2-7|TRBV19|-
CASSARVGGYEQYF
TGTGCCAGTAGTGCCAGGGTAGGGGGCTACGAGCAGTACTTC
>-|TRBJ2-7|TRBV27|-
CASSFRITGPYEQYF
TGTGCCAGCAGTTTCCGGATAACAGGACCCTACGAGCAGTACTTC
>-|TRBJ1-2|TRBV9|-
CASSDSGGPNYGYTF
TGTGCCAGCAGTGACTCCGGGGGACCAAACTATGGCTACACCTTC
>-|TRBJ1-2|TRBV18|TRBD1
CASSVSTGFNYGYTF
TGTGCCAGCTCCGTTTCGACAGGGTTTAACTATGGCTACACCTTC
>once|TRBJ1-2|TRBV7-2|-
CASSFWGGIGYTF
TGTGCCAGCAGCTTCTGGGGAGGAATTGGCTACACCTTC
>-|TRBJ2-7|TRBV6-5|-
CASSYAGVGYEQYF
TGTGCCAGCAGTTACGCAGGCGTGGGCTACGAGCAGTACTTC
>few|TRBJ1-1|TRBV5-4|-
CASSPRAIGNTEAFF
TGTGCCAGCAGCCCTCGGGCCATAGGTAACACTGAAGCTTTCTTT
>-|TRBJ2-7|TRBV5-1|TRBD2
CASSLFGGGYEQYF
TGCGCCAGCAGCTTGTTCGGCGGGGGGTACGAGCAGTACTTC
>-|TRBJ1-4|TRBV6-1|TRBD1
CASSARGRSNEKLFF
TGTGCCAGCAGCGCCAGGGGGCGATCTAATGAAAAACTGTTTTTT
>-|TRBJ2-7|TRBV6-5|-
CASSYRGPYEQYF
TGTGCCAGCAGTTACCGGGGCCCCTACGAGCAGTACTTC
>-|TRBJ2-2|TRBV4-1|-
CASSQVSWPGELFF
TGCGCCAGCAGCCAAGTATCGTGGCCCGGGGAGCTGTTTTTT
>-|TRBJ2-5|TRBV6-5|TRBD2
CASKSSGGIQETQYF
TGTGCCAGCAAGTCTAGCGGGGGGATCCAAGAGACCCAGTACTTC
>-|TRBJ1-5|TRBV30|TRBD1
CAWSVRGQGEIQSNQPQHF
TGTGCCTGGAGTGTACGGGGGCAGGGGGAGATTCAGAGCAATCAGCCCCAGCATTTT
>-|TRBJ2-7|TRBV6-6|TRBD1
CASSLPGTGRSYEQYF
TGTGCCAGCAGTTTGCCGGGGACAGGGAGATCCTACGAGCAGTACTTC
>-|TRBJ2-6|TRBV11-3|-
CASSSQFGSGANVLTF
TGTGCCAGCAGCTCGCAATTTGGCTCTGGGGCCAACGTCCTGACTTTC
>-|TRBJ2-4|TRBV4-1|-
CASSLWTVSAKNIQYF
TGCGCCAGCAGCCTCTGGACTGTTTCTGCCAAAAACATTCAGTACTTC
>-|TRBJ1-2|TRBV5-1|-
CASSLEVWRGSGYTF
TGCGCCAGCAGCTTGGAGGTCTGGAGGGGTTCCGGCTACACCTTC
>-|TRBJ2-7|TRBV2|-
CASSETGNKQYF
TGTGCCAGCAGTGAAACAGGGAACAAGCAGTACTTC
>-|TRBJ1-1|TRBV7-2|-
CASSSPKGTLVGTEAFF
TGTGCCAGCAGCTCCCCAAAGGGAACCCTGGTAGGCACTGAAGCTTTCTTT
>-|TRBJ1-3|TRBV19|TRBD1
CASTLMGQALSGNTIYF
TGTGCCAGTACCCTGATGGGACAGGCCCTCTCTGGAAACACCATATATTTT
>-|TRBJ2-1|TRBV7-2|-
CASSLSWVTVGEQFF
TGTGCCAGCAGTCTCTCCTGGGTTACGGTGGGTGAGCAGTTCTTC
>once|TRBJ1-2|TRBV6-5|-
CASSPSRVYGYTF
TGTGCCAGCAGCCCGAGCAGGGTCTATGGCTACACCTTC
>-|TRBJ1-4|TRBV30|-
CAWKEGQLNEKLFF
TGTGCCTGGAAAGAAGGACAGTTGAATGAAAAACTGTTTTTT
>-|TRBJ2-5|TRBV5-4|-
CASTGGLNQETQYF
TGTGCCAGCACCGGGGGGCTAAACCAAGAGACCCAGTACTTC
>-|TRBJ2-1|TRBV7-9|-
CASSRPTWGAGEQFF
TGTGCCAGCAGCCGACCTACATGGGGGGCCGGTGAGCAGTTCTTC
>-|TRBJ2-7|TRBV2|-
CASSEAQDGPYEQYF
TGTGCCAGCAGTGAAGCGCAGGACGGACCTTACGAGCAGTACTTC
>-|TRBJ1-2|TRBV7-2|-
CASSLDSGTYGYTF
TGTGCCAGCAGCTTAGACTCAGGGACCTATGGCTACACCTTC
>-|TRBJ1-1|TRBV7-2|-
CASTPQLGFMNTEAFF
TGTGCCAGCACCCCCCAGCTAGGGTTCATGAACACTGAAGCTTTCTTT
>few|TRBJ1-2|TRBV30|-
CAWSVGSGYTF
TGTGCCTGGAGTGTGGGGAGTGGCTACACCTTC